This T cell receptor (beta chain) is from a study of CD8+ T cells in alopecia areata. Extracted from the samples, RNA was reverse transcribed into cDNA to serve as the sequencing template. Using immunoSEQ multiplex PCR, the repertoire was profiled, and TCRdb retains in-frame clones only, with some absent. The sample lists 150,000 to 200,000 clones; 40% to 65% were seen once. Overall study findings and caveats: Among the top 100, expanded CD8+ clones, as well as scalp clonality, were significantly decreased by tofacitinib. For lesional scalp, especially alopecia totalis/universalis, clonality was higher than in normal scalp. While tofacitinib was given, many expanded lesional clones persisted in scalp and blood.

About this clone: Its specificity is unknown.

The ends lost 0 bases at V and 7 bases at J; junction bases unmatched: 6. The germline V gene encodes CDR1 SEHNR and CDR2 FQNEAQ (reference sequence). This CDR3 contains 15 residues. Treatment: oral pan-JAK inhibitor, 5-10 mg twice daily. The J gene is TRBJ1-2, the V gene TRBV7-9; the match to TRBD1 covers 9 bases. The sequence was collected from a human donor with alopecia areata. Here the sequenced sample was CD8+ T cells sorted from blood, taken at week 24, from a patient treated with tofacitinib. The CDR3 DNA sequence: TGTGCCAGCAGCTTAGCAACAGGGGGCAGCTCTGGCTACACCTTC. As protein: CASSLATGGSSGYTF.